Each of the 28 T cell receptor beta chains below was sequenced from the same sample in a study of blood T cell repertoires in COVID-19. Repertoires were generated with immunoSEQ multiplex PCR, while TCRdb's copy carries only in-frame clones and drops some. Of some 240,000 clones listed, nearly 90% are singletons. Sample: peripheral blood. The source is a woman in her thirties or forties who had recovered from COVID-19.

The chain has TRBV28 and TRBJ1-5; TRBD1 matches at 7 bases. CDR3 length: 15 amino acids. With V trimmed by 4 bases and J by 6 bases, 9 bases remained unmatched. The germline gives CDR1 MDHEN, CDR2 SYDVKM. Written as DNA, the CDR3 is TGTGCCAGCAGTTGGTTCGGGACAGAGAGTCAGCCCCAGCATTTT. This encodes CASSWFGTESQPQHF. Filled out from reference TRBV28 and TRBJ1-5, the complete variable domain reads DVKVTQSSRYLVKRTGEKVFLECVQDMDHENMFWYRQDPGLGLRLIYFSYDVKMKEKGDIPEGYSVSREKKERFSLILESASTNQTSMYLCASSWFGTESQPQHFGDGTRLSIL.

This clone appeared a single time. The J gene is TRBJ1-2, the V gene TRBV6-5; 11 bases map to TRBD1. CDR1 MNHEY and CDR2 SVGAGI come from the germline V gene. The CDR3 covers 13 residues. V was clipped by 6 bases and J by 4 bases; unmatched bases: 1. CDR3 DNA sequence: TGTGCCAGCAGGGGGACAGGGGGCTATGGCTACACCTTC. It encodes CASRGTGGYGYTF.

The chain recombines TRBV3-1 (or the pseudogene TRBV3-2) with TRBJ1-2, with 7 bases matching TRBD1. In germline, CDR1 is LGHDT, CDR2 YNNKEL (reference sequence). This CDR3 spans 14 amino acids. V shed 0 bases, J shed 8 bases, and the junction held 6 bases outside the gene matches. The CDR3 nucleotides read TGTGCCAGCAGCCAAGACCCGACAGGGTTAGGCTACACCTTC. Encoded protein: CASSQDPTGLGYTF.

The chain joins TRBV15 to TRBJ1-1; TRBD1 might be the D (6 bases). V lost 1 base, J lost 1 base, and 7 bases lay in between. Germline V gene lookup returns CDR1 LNHNV and CDR2 YYDKDF (reference sequence). The CDR3 sequence is 14 residues long. CDR3 DNA sequence: TGTGCCACCAGCAGAGTACAGGGGAACACTGAAGCTTTCTTT. Translation gives CATSRVQGNTEAFF.

The chain combines TRBV12-3 or TRBV12-4 with TRBJ2-3; D uncertain. This CDR3 spans 12 amino acids. The ends were cut back, 6 bases at V and 2 bases at J, with 6 bases in the middle. CDR3 in amino acids: CASSQLTDTQYF. Here the CDR3 DNA reads TGTGCCAGCAGCCAACTCACAGATACGCAGTATTTT.

The chain recombines TRBV4-1 with TRBJ1-6; TRBD1 aligns across 9 bases. This CDR3 has 14 amino acids. Trimming at V came to 6 bases and at J to 6 bases, leaving 3 bases not matched to a gene. CDR1 is MGHRA and CDR2 is YSYEKL in the germline V gene. DNA for the CDR3: TGCGCCAGCAGGGGGACAGGGATTAATTCACCCCTCCACTTT. Translating it yields CASRGTGINSPLHF.

The chain recombines TRBV7-9 with TRBJ1-4, with a tentative D call TRBD1 (6 bases). The CDR3 is made up of 14 amino acids. Germline CDR1 is SEHNR and CDR2 is FQNEAQ (reference sequence). V was cut by 5 bases and J by 6 bases, with 13 bases left in between. The CDR3 DNA reads as TGTGCCAGCAGCCCCGGACAGCACTATGAAAAACTGTTTTTT. This gives the protein CASSPGQHYEKLFF.

This chain joins TRBV5-6 and TRBJ2-5, with TRBD1 matching over 11 bases. CDR3 length: 17 amino acids. J was trimmed by 4 bases and V by 0 bases; bases with no gene match: 8. The germline V gene has CDR1 SGHDT and CDR2 YYEEEE. CDR3 nucleotide sequence: TGTGCCAGCAGCTTGGCCACGGGACAGGGGGAGGGAGAGACCCAGTACTTC. This gives the protein CASSLATGQGEGETQYF.

A few counts support this clone. The gene calls are TRBV27 and TRBJ1-2; no definite D call. The CDR3 is made up of 15 amino acids. The V and J ends lost 8 bases and 5 bases respectively, with 21 bases between them. The germline V gene encodes CDR1 MNHEY and CDR2 SMNVEV (reference sequence). Here the CDR3 reads CASGEFGERSYGYTF. CDR3 in DNA: TGTGCCAGCGGAGAGTTTGGAGAGAGATCTTATGGCTACACCTTC.

This clone appeared a single time. In nucleotides, the CDR3 is TGTGCCAGTAGTATAGCCCCAGGAAAAGAGACCCAGTACTTC. Translating gives CASSIAPGKETQYF. This rearrangement joins TRBV19 to TRBJ2-5; D unclear. The germline CDR1 and CDR2 sequences are LNHDA and SQIVND (reference sequence). The germline V and J ends were trimmed by 1 base and 3 bases, with 9 bases remaining between them. The CDR3 has 14 amino acids.

This clone has a single count. The rearrangement links TRBV28 to TRBJ1-2; a possible D gene is TRBD1 (5 bases). V gave up 2 bases and J gave up 9 bases, with 10 bases separating them. Germline CDR1 MDHEN, CDR2 SYDVKM. The CDR3 has 12 residues. Written as DNA, the CDR3 is TGTGCCAGCAGTTTAGGGACTTTTAGCTACACCTTC. Translated, it gives CASSLGTFSYTF.

The chain employs TRBV30 and TRBJ2-5; D remains unclear. CDR1 is GTSNPN, CDR2 SVGIG, per germline (reference sequence). This CDR3 contains 14 residues. Trimming cost V 2 bases and J 5 bases, with 15 bases left between them. For the CDR3, the DNA is TGTGCCTGGAGTCCCCTGAACTACCCCGAGACCCAGTACTTC. Translation gives CAWSPLNYPETQYF.

This clone has ten or more counts. V and J are TRBV7-4 and TRBJ2-2; TRBD2 matches at 7 bases. The germline CDR1 and CDR2 sequences are SGHVT and SQSDAQ. The length of the CDR3 is 19 residues. The J segment lost 2 bases and the V segment lost 6 bases, leaving 18 bases of the junction unmatched. CDR3 protein: CASRTRVWREFLNTGELFF. The CDR3 DNA is TGTGCCAGCAGAACCAGAGTATGGCGGGAGTTTCTAAACACCGGGGAGCTGTTTTTT.

The V and J genes are TRBV7-6 and TRBJ2-2; TRBD2 matches 13 bases. The CDR3 covers 19 residues. Germline V gene lookup returns CDR1 SGHVS and CDR2 FNYEAQ. With V trimmed by 0 bases and J by 7 bases, 11 bases remained unmatched. The CDR3 DNA follows: TGTGCCAGCAGCTTAGCTGGGACTAGCGGGGCCCGAAGGGTCGGGGAGCTGTTTTTT. Translation gives CASSLAGTSGARRVGELFF.

This chain joins TRBV4-2 and TRBJ1-1, with 9 nucleotides matching TRBD1. Germline V lookup: CDR1 LGHNA, CDR2 YNFKEQ. V trimming: 2 bases; J trimming: 6 bases; junction bases outside the gene matches: 13. The CDR3 spans 17 residues. The CDR3 sequence is CASSQPRGEWTGAEAFF. The CDR3 nucleotides are TGTGCCAGCAGCCAACCACGTGGGGAGTGGACAGGGGCTGAAGCTTTCTTT.

The V call is TRBV5-1, the J call TRBJ2-7; 12 nucleotides line up with TRBD1. The CDR3 is made up of 13 amino acids. Germline CDR1 and CDR2: SGHRS and YFSETQ. V shed 7 bases and J 4 bases; nucleotides not matched to a gene: 3. The CDR3 spells CASGTGGLYEQYF. The DNA of the CDR3 is TGCGCCAGCGGGACAGGGGGCTTGTACGAGCAGTACTTC.

This clone was seen just once. The DNA for the CDR3 is TGCGCCAGCAGCCAAGATCTGGGGGCGCGGGGGGAGCTGTTTTTT. This encodes CASSQDLGARGELFF. This chain uses TRBV4-1 with TRBJ2-2; D may be TRBD1 (6 bases). The CDR3 has 15 residues. Germline loops: CDR1 MGHRA, CDR2 YSYEKL. Trimming took 0 bases from V and 8 from J, leaving 13 bases between them.

The chain combines TRBV7-3 with TRBJ2-5; 7 nucleotides line up with TRBD2. Germline-derived CDR1 and CDR2 are SGHTA and FQGTGA. The CDR3 loop spans 14 amino acids. V trimming: 2 bases; J trimming: 5 bases; junction bases outside the gene matches: 5. CDR3 DNA sequence: TGTGCCAGCAGCTTAGGGGGAGGGACGGAGACCCAGTACTTC. Its translation is CASSLGGGTETQYF.

J is TRBJ2-2 and V is TRBV6-2 or TRBV6-3, with 9 bases lining up with TRBD1. CDR1 and CDR2 (germline): MNHEY, SVGEGT. Losses at the gene ends were 3 bases for V and 3 bases for J; bases not matched to a gene: 8. The CDR3 runs to 17 residues. The CDR3 DNA reads TGTGCCAGCAGTTATGAACGGGACAGGGTTGACACCGGGGAGCTGTTTTTT. Amino acids: CASSYERDRVDTGELFF.

The chain carries TRBV6-6 and TRBJ2-7, with 7 bases that match TRBD1. The V segment lost 8 bases and the J segment 3 bases; nucleotides outside the gene matches: 7. CDR1 and CDR2 (germline): MNHNY, SVGAGI (reference sequence). The CDR3 has 13 amino acids. CDR3 loop: CASGPGQFYEQYF. The DNA for the CDR3 is TGTGCCAGCGGACCGGGACAGTTCTACGAGCAGTACTTC.

The genes are TRBV29-1 and TRBJ2-5, with TRBD2 matching 11 bases. Germline V gives CDR1 SQVTM, CDR2 ANQGSEA. This CDR3 spans 14 amino acids. Trimming took 1 base from V and 4 from J; bases not matched to a gene: 2. DNA of the CDR3: TGCAGCGTTGAAGTAGCGGGAGGGGTAGAGACCCAGTACTTC. Its protein product is CSVEVAGGVETQYF.

The chain is built from TRBV28 and TRBJ2-2; no firm D call. This CDR3 has 11 amino acids. The germline V gene has CDR1 MDHEN and CDR2 SYDVKM. Trimming took 2 bases from V and 8 from J, leaving 3 bases between them. DNA for the CDR3: TGTGCCAGCAGTTTAACTGGGGAGCTGTTTTTT. This translates into CASSLTGELFF. The full variable domain, completed using reference TRBV28 and TRBJ2-2, is DVKVTQSSRYLVKRTGEKVFLECVQDMDHENMFWYRQDPGLGLRLIYFSYDVKMKEKGDIPEGYSVSREKKERFSLILESASTNQTSMYLCASSLTGELFFGEGSRLTVL.

A word on this clone: Additional DNA sequences in this sample encode the identical CDR3. The V call is TRBV5-1, the J call TRBJ1-1; D is possibly TRBD1 (5 bases). Germline V CDR1 and CDR2: SGHRS, YFSETQ. The CDR3 sequence is 16 residues long. The V end was cut by 0 bases, the J end by 3 bases, with 15 bases between. CDR3 sequence (DNA): TGCGCCAGCAGCTTGGGCTTGGGGCGGGGGGACACTGAAGCTTTCTTT. Residues: CASSLGLGRGDTEAFF.

The chain uses TRBV7-2 and TRBJ2-3; 14 bases are shared with TRBD2. The V gene end was trimmed by 5 bases and the J gene end by 5 bases; junction bases not matched to a gene: 6. CDR1 SGHTA and CDR2 FQGNSA come from the germline V gene. This CDR3 spans 16 amino acids. In DNA, the CDR3 is TGTGCCAGCAGCCTGTCGACTAGCGGGGGGGGAGATACGCAGTATTTT. This translates into CASSLSTSGGGDTQYF.

Comments on this clone: The germline gene is not matched at one end of the junction; a read error may be the cause. The rearrangement links TRBV7-3 to TRBJ2-3, with TRBD2 matching 7 bases. Germline V lookup: CDR1 SGHTA, CDR2 FQGTGA. The CDR3 is 14 amino acids. CDR3 DNA: TGTGCCAGCAGATTAAGCGGGGGCACAGATACGCAGTATTTT. Translation gives CASRLSGGTDTQYF.

CDR3 nucleotides: TGTGCCAGTACAGGGGCCTGGACAGCAAGTCAGCCCCAGCATTTT. This sequence encodes CASTGAWTASQPQHF. This chain connects TRBV19 to TRBJ1-5; TRBD1 is a possible D gene (6 bases). CDR3 length: 15 residues. The ends were cut back, 7 bases at V and 6 bases at J, with 19 bases in the middle. CDR1 is LNHDA and CDR2 is SQIVND in the germline V gene (reference sequence).

The CDR3 DNA sequence: TGTGCCAGCAGTGAATATCACCTCAGGGGTGAAAAACTGTTTTTT. Residues: CASSEYHLRGEKLFF. The V gene is TRBV6-1, the J gene TRBJ1-4, with TRBD1 as a possible D gene (6 bases). The CDR3 covers 15 residues. Germline V gene lookup returns CDR1 MNHNS and CDR2 SASEGT. V was clipped by 2 bases and J by 7 bases, with 14 bases between them.

The chain employs TRBV10-3 and TRBJ2-2, with D tentatively TRBD2 (5 bases). V lost 7 bases to trimming and J lost 4 bases, with 16 bases between them. Germline V lookup: CDR1 ENHRY, CDR2 SYGVKD. The CDR3 contains 15 residues. Here the CDR3 DNA reads TGTGCCATCACCGGGCGAGTAGGGAGCACCGGGGAGCTGTTTTTT. It yields the protein CAITGRVGSTGELFF.